This entry lists 3 T cell receptor beta chains sequenced from one sample in a study of blood T cell repertoires in COVID-19. Assay used: immunoSEQ multiplex PCR; TCRdb lists only in-frame clones, some missing. The sample contains approximately 350,000 clones, 75% to 90% of which appear only once. Source material: PBMCs or T cells enriched from blood (not recorded which). These receptors were taken from a young man who had recovered from COVID-19.

This clone was recorded a few times. The CDR3 DNA reads TGTGCCAGCAGCTACGGGACAGGGGCATTATCTGGGGGACCCCTCCACTTT. This translates into CASSYGTGALSGGPLHF. This chain joins TRBV7-8 and TRBJ1-6; 10 positions match TRBD1. CDR3 length equals 17 residues. From germline, CDR1 is SGHVS and CDR2 FQNEAQ. V dropped 4 bases and J dropped 12; count of bases not matched to a gene: 15.

CDR3 region: CATSRDARVEGYGYTF. Here the CDR3 DNA reads TGTGCCACCAGCAGAGATGCGAGGGTTGAGGGCTATGGCTACACCTTC. The V call is TRBV15, the J call TRBJ1-2; D is undetermined. CDR3 size: 16 residues. CDR1 is LNHNV and CDR2 is YYDKDF in the germline V gene (reference sequence). The V and J ends lost 0 bases and 4 bases respectively, with 15 bases between them.

The chain joins TRBV30 to TRBJ1-1; D is possibly TRBD1 (5 bases). Germline lookup yields CDR1 GTSNPN and CDR2 SVGIG (reference sequence). This CDR3 has 12 residues. V lost 4 bases to trimming and J lost 5 bases, with 11 bases between them. CDR3 sequence: CAWTGSGTEAFF. CDR3 DNA sequence: TGTGCCTGGACAGGTTCAGGGACTGAAGCTTTCTTT.